This T cell receptor beta chain derives from a study of CD8 T cells in ankylosing spondylitis. Regarding the study as a whole: Some motif variants had been reported before (in reactive arthritis synovial fluid and blood). Clones that were linked to disease were CD8+ and were relatively rare in peripheral blood. A TCR beta motif made of eight highly homologous variants seemed typical of ankylosing spondylitis blood. The clones that were linked to disease were reported to be significantly enriched in matched synovial fluid samples from ankylosing spondylitis patients.

This CDR3 contains 16 residues. V gave up 0 bases and J gave up 4 bases, with 13 bases separating them. CDR1 and CDR2 (germline): SGHKS, YYEKEE (reference sequence). TCRdb reprocessed the 5' RACE reads via MiXCR and lists one record per CDR3 protein. The profile shows over 450,000 distinct CDR3 sequences, roughly 13% of them singletons. In its sample, this clonotype was seen many times. Its antigen is undetermined. Sequencing was done on a sample of blood, either unsorted or a sorted T cell fraction (not recorded which). This chain connects TRBV5-5 to TRBJ2-2, with D perhaps TRBD1 (6 bases). This TCR was sampled from a male donor with ankylosing spondylitis. The CDR3 sequence is CASSLEGVRGTGELFF. As DNA, the CDR3 is TGTGCCAGCAGCTTGGAGGGGGTCCGCGGCACCGGGGAGCTGTTTTTT.